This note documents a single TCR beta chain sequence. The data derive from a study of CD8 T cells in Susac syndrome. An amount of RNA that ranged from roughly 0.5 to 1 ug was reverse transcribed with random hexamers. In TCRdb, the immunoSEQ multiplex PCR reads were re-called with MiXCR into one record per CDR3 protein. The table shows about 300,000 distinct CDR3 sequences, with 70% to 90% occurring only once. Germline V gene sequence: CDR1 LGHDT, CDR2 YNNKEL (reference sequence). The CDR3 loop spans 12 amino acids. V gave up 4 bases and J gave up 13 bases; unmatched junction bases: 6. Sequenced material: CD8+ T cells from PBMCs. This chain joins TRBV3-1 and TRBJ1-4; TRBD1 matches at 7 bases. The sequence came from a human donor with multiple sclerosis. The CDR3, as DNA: TGTGCCAGCAGCCCGACAGGGATTAGACTGTTTTTT. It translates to CASSPTGIRLFF.